This T cell receptor (beta chain) emerged from a study of blood T cell repertoires in COVID-19. Which cohort a participant joined came from the clinical history participants gave. The ends lost 0 bases at V and 7 bases at J; junction bases unmatched: 7. Germline lookup yields CDR1 SGHVS and CDR2 FQNEAQ. CDR3 length: 16 amino acids. The assay was immunoSEQ multiplex PCR, and TCRdb's table has in-frame clones only and misses some. The sample contains about 180,000 clones, over 75% of which appear only once. What was sequenced was PBMCs or T cells enriched from blood (not recorded which). The genes are TRBV7-8 and TRBJ2-1, with TRBD1 matching over 9 bases. This receptor was taken from a human donor with acute COVID-19. The donor label of this sample is uncertain. CDR3 DNA: TGTGCCAGCAGCTTAGCGGGGGACAGGGTAACAAATGAGCAGTTCTTC. Residues: CASSLAGDRVTNEQFF.